A single sample gave rise to the 20 T cell receptor beta chains below, sequenced in a study of Graves' ophthalmopathy and Graves' hyperthyroidism. Researchers took RNA transcripts and amplified TCR beta CDR3 regions from them. Scientists carried out first-round RT-PCR using HTBI primers and then a second-round multiplex PCR. A single record per CDR3 protein comes from TCRdb applying MiXCR to the multiplex PCR reads. The sample comprises hundreds of thousands of distinct CDR3 sequences, 22% of which are singletons, and roughly 6.9% rests with the top ten. The sample consisted of peripheral blood. All receptors come from a woman younger than 35 with stable Graves' hyperthyroidism. Some clones in this sample may be carry-over from other donors' samples.

This clonotype has at least ten counts. The rearrangement uses TRBV12-3 or TRBV12-4 and TRBJ1-1; no definite D call. CDR3 length: 13 residues. V was trimmed by 7 bases and J by 3 bases, leaving 12 bases between them. DNA of the CDR3: TGTGCCAGCACTGCGACACCGTACACTGAAGCTTTCTTT. It specifies CASTATPYTEAFF.

This clonotype has a count of ten or more. This sequence joins TRBV4-1 and TRBJ1-2; the D gene is possibly TRBD1 (6 bases). The CDR3 is 14 amino acids. CDR1 is MGHRA, CDR2 YSYEKL, per germline. V was shortened by 0 bases and J by 4 bases, with 9 bases between the two germline ends. The CDR3 coding sequence is TGCGCCAGCAGCCAAGATTGGGGGGCCTATGGCTACACCTTC. Translation gives CASSQDWGAYGYTF.

This clonotype showed up many times. The chain recombines TRBV5-6 with TRBJ2-5; the match to TRBD1 covers 11 bases. With V trimmed by 0 bases and J by 4 bases, 5 bases remained unmatched. Germline V CDR1 and CDR2: SGHDT, YYEEEE. This CDR3 has 16 residues. The CDR3, as DNA: TGTGCCAGCAGCTTGGGGACAGGGGGCGGGGGAGAGACCCAGTACTTC. It is translated as CASSLGTGGGGETQYF.

The CDR3 reads CATSDENTGDYGYTF. CDR3 in DNA: TGTGCCACCAGTGACGAAAATACAGGGGATTATGGCTACACCTTC. The chain recombines TRBV24-1 with TRBJ1-2; 7 positions agree with TRBD1. The CDR3 has 15 amino acids. The germline V gene encodes CDR1 KGHDR and CDR2 SFDVKD. Germline trimming cut 4 bases from V and 5 bases from J; bases unmatched to any gene: 9.

The chain uses TRBV12-3 or TRBV12-4 and TRBJ1-1; D is uncertain. The CDR3 runs to 14 residues. With 6 bases removed from V and 0 bases from J, the gap between germline ends came to 11 bases. The CDR3 loop reads CASSRSAVNTEAFF. For the CDR3, the DNA is TGTGCCAGCAGCCGAAGCGCCGTGAACACTGAAGCTTTCTTT.

This clonotype was seen once. This chain connects TRBV11-2 to TRBJ2-7, with no clear D. The germline V gene has CDR1 SGHAT and CDR2 FQNNGV. Trimming shortened V by 4 bases and J by 2 bases, and 9 bases separated the two germline ends. The CDR3 has 13 residues. The CDR3 nucleotides read TGTGCCAGCAGCTCAGACATAGCCTACGAGCAGTACTTC. Its translation is CASSSDIAYEQYF.

The table lists this clonotype with many counts. The V and J genes are TRBV7-3 and TRBJ2-2; D ambiguous. The CDR3 runs to 15 residues. The germline CDR1 and CDR2 sequences are SGHTA and FQGTGA. With 1 base removed from V and 2 bases from J, the gap between germline ends came to 8 bases. CDR3 in amino acids: CASSLSRDNTGELFF. The CDR3 DNA reads as TGTGCCAGCAGCTTAAGTAGGGATAACACCGGGGAGCTGTTTTTT.

This clonotype was seen many times. The J gene is TRBJ2-7, the V gene TRBV27; 9 positions agree with TRBD1. Trimming took 0 bases from V and 4 from J; bases not matched to a gene: 13. Germline V gene sequence: CDR1 MNHEY, CDR2 SMNVEV (reference sequence). The CDR3 sequence is 18 residues long. CDR3 sequence (DNA): TGTGCCAGCAGTTTATCTAGCCTTCCCGGGACAGGGATTTACGAGCAGTACTTC. This sequence encodes CASSLSSLPGTGIYEQYF.

The sample holds many counts of this clonotype. The chain joins TRBV5-1 to TRBJ1-6; 7 positions match TRBD1. The J segment lost 8 bases and the V segment lost 1 base, leaving 3 bases of the junction unmatched. The CDR3 length is 14 residues. The germline V gene has CDR1 SGHRS and CDR2 YFSETQ. This chain's CDR3 is CASSLSGQDSPLHF. The CDR3 DNA reads TGCGCCAGCAGCTTGTCCGGACAGGATTCACCCCTCCACTTT. The full variable domain, its missing parts supplied by reference TRBV5-1 and TRBJ1-6, is KAGVTQTPRYLIKTRGQQVTLSCSPISGHRSVSWYQQTPGQGLQFLFEYFSETQRNKGNFPGRFSGRQFSNSRSEMNVSTLELGDSALYLCASSLSGQDSPLHFGNGTRLTVT.

The chain links TRBV9 to TRBJ2-5, with 7 bases aligning to TRBD2. CDR3 length: 18 residues. V shed 0 bases, J shed 2 bases, and the junction held 13 bases outside the gene matches. The V gene's germline CDR1 is SGDLS and CDR2 YYNGEE. This chain's CDR3 is CASSVGGKRGPLQETQYF. The DNA for the CDR3 is TGTGCCAGCAGCGTAGGAGGCAAGCGGGGACCTCTACAAGAGACCCAGTACTTC. Full variable domain (outside the CDR3, taken from reference TRBV9 and TRBJ2-5): DSGVTQTPKHLITATGQRVTLRCSPRSGDLSVYWYQQSLDQGLQFLIQYYNGEERAKGNILERFSAQQFPDLHSELNLSSLELGDSALYFCASSVGGKRGPLQETQYFGPGTRLLVL.

The sample holds many counts of this clonotype. The V and J genes are TRBV6-5 and TRBJ1-2; tentatively, D is TRBD1 (5 bases). The germline V gene encodes CDR1 MNHEY and CDR2 SVGAGI. The CDR3 sequence is 13 residues long. Trimming removed 6 bases at V and 5 bases at J, with 13 bases between. DNA for the CDR3: TGTGCCAGCAGACTCGGGACGCCGTATGGCTACACCTTC. Its protein is CASRLGTPYGYTF.

The table lists this clonotype with many counts. This chain links TRBV12-3 or TRBV12-4 with TRBJ2-2; D is uncertain. The CDR3 loop spans 12 amino acids. Trimming took off 4 bases at V and 5 bases at J, with 5 bases between the two ends. The CDR3 is CASSYQTGELFF. The CDR3 nucleotides are TGTGCCAGCAGTTATCAAACCGGGGAGCTGTTTTTT.

This clonotype was observed many times. The V and J genes are TRBV7-2 and TRBJ2-7; 8 positions agree with TRBD2. Germline V gene sequence: CDR1 SGHTA, CDR2 FQGNSA. The V and J ends lost 3 bases and 6 bases, in that order; junction bases with no gene match: 10. The CDR3 has 15 amino acids. The CDR3 sequence is CASSLSSGIEREQYF. In DNA, the CDR3 is TGTGCCAGCAGCTTGAGTAGCGGGATTGAGCGCGAGCAGTACTTC.

This clonotype was seen only once. The chain couples TRBV28 to TRBJ1-2, with D possibly TRBD1 on 5 matching bases. The CDR3 contains 13 residues. Germline CDR1 MDHEN, CDR2 SYDVKM. Trimming took off 7 bases at V and 7 bases at J, with 16 bases between the two ends. CDR3 loop: CASTQVGGSGYTF. CDR3 DNA: TGTGCCAGCACCCAAGTCGGGGGATCTGGCTACACCTTC.

This clonotype was counted between two and nine times. The chain carries TRBV5-1 and TRBJ1-1, with D possibly TRBD1 on 6 matching bases. Germline CDR1 SGHRS, CDR2 YFSETQ. This CDR3 has 18 amino acids. V shed 4 bases and J shed 4 bases, with 26 bases lying between them. The DNA of the CDR3 is TGCGCCAGCAGCCCGGGGGGCAGGGGACGCCAAGCCGCCACTGAAGCTTTCTTT. As protein: CASSPGGRGRQAATEAFF.

This clonotype was picked up a small number of times. The chain is built from TRBV20-1 and TRBJ2-3; 12 nucleotides match TRBD2. CDR1 and CDR2 (germline): DFQATT, SNEGSKA (reference sequence). The CDR3 is 20 amino acids. The J segment lost 3 bases and the V segment lost 1 base, leaving 17 bases of the junction unmatched. The CDR3 region is CSARAPPTSGRAEKTDTQYF. The CDR3 nucleotides are TGCAGTGCTAGAGCCCCACCGACTAGCGGGAGAGCGGAAAAAACAGATACGCAGTATTTT.

V and J are TRBV15 and TRBJ1-1, with 9 bases identical to TRBD1. Trimming took 0 bases from V and 5 from J; bases not matched to a gene: 19. The CDR3 totals 20 residues. Germline-derived CDR1 and CDR2 are LNHNV and YYDKDF (reference sequence). In nucleotides, the CDR3 is TGTGCCACCAGCAGAGATTTTACCCCCGGGACAGGGTTGGGGTGGACTGAAGCTTTCTTT. Residues: CATSRDFTPGTGLGWTEAFF.

This clonotype was recorded many times. The chain uses TRBV28 and TRBJ2-5; tentatively, D is TRBD1 (6 bases). The germline CDR1 and CDR2 sequences are MDHEN and SYDVKM. Trimming pared 5 bases from V and 0 bases from J, leaving 13 bases between. There are 15 residues in the CDR3. Here the CDR3 DNA reads TGTGCCAGCAGTGACAGGCTGGGCTACCAAGAGACCCAGTACTTC. Translated: CASSDRLGYQETQYF. Full variable domain (outside the CDR3, taken from reference TRBV28 and TRBJ2-5): DVKVTQSSRYLVKRTGEKVFLECVQDMDHENMFWYRQDPGLGLRLIYFSYDVKMKEKGDIPEGYSVSREKKERFSLILESASTNQTSMYLCASSDRLGYQETQYFGPGTRLLVL.

This clonotype has a handful of counts. The rearrangement uses TRBV25-1 and TRBJ1-5; maybe TRBD1 (5 bases). The CDR3 runs to 20 residues. CDR1 is MGHDK and CDR2 is SYGVNS in the germline V gene. V was pared by 5 bases and J by 2 bases, with 28 bases between. Written as DNA, the CDR3 is TGTGCCAGCAGTCCGCTTAGGGGCAACGGACGATCATATCGCAATCAGCCCCAGCATTTT. It specifies CASSPLRGNGRSYRNQPQHF.

The chain recombines TRBV7-8 with TRBJ2-5; no reliable D call. The germline CDR1 and CDR2 sequences are SGHVS and FQNEAQ. Trimming took off 2 bases at V and 6 bases at J, with 13 bases between the two ends. This CDR3 is built from 14 residues. This chain's CDR3 is CASSLPFGGQTQYF. CDR3 nucleotides: TGTGCCAGCAGCTTACCGTTTGGCGGCCAGACCCAGTACTTC.